Presented here are 4 T cell receptor beta chains from one specimen sequenced in a study of cytomegalovirus exposure and HLA in healthy donors. The PCR ran on 60 Vbeta and 13 Jbeta primers. Libraries were prepared by immunoSEQ multiplex PCR; TCRdb keeps only in-frame clonotypes and omits some of them. The sample lists under 150,000 clones, about 77% occurring once. The sample was PBMCs. Every receptor here comes from a man aged 45-65 years in good health and CMV-seronegative.

The genes are TRBV2 and TRBJ2-1, with 8 nucleotides matching TRBD2. Germline loops: CDR1 SNHLY, CDR2 FYNNEI. CDR3 size: 16 residues. Trimming took 7 bases from V and 0 from J; bases not matched to a gene: 8. CDR3 loop: CASTGAGGSSYNEQFF. The CDR3 DNA sequence: TGTGCCAGCACGGGCGCGGGAGGTAGCTCCTACAATGAGCAGTTCTTC.

The chain recombines TRBV5-6 with TRBJ2-7; D is undetermined. The V end lost 2 bases, the J end lost 6 bases, and 6 bases lay between the germline ends. CDR3 size: 11 residues. Germline CDR1 and CDR2: SGHDT and YYEEEE. CDR3 nucleotide sequence: TGTGCCAGCAGCTTATGGCTCGAGCAGTACTTC. It encodes CASSLWLEQYF.

This clone was picked up a small number of times. This rearrangement joins TRBV7-6 to TRBJ2-7; TRBD2 matches at 7 bases. Germline CDR1 SGHVS, CDR2 FNYEAQ. J gave up 4 bases and V 3 bases, and 9 bases lay outside the gene matches. The CDR3 is 15 amino acids. The CDR3 loop reads CASSLGAGLVYEQYF. The CDR3 DNA reads as TGTGCCAGCAGCTTGGGAGCGGGACTCGTGTACGAGCAGTACTTC.

This clone was counted a few times. Additional DNA sequences in this sample encode the identical CDR3. The chain links TRBV28 to TRBJ1-2; 7 bases line up with TRBD1. J lost 8 bases, V lost 2 bases, and 8 bases had no gene match. This CDR3 region has 14 residues. Germline V gives CDR1 MDHEN, CDR2 SYDVKM. In DNA form, the CDR3 reads TGTGCCAGCAGTTTAGACAGGGACGGGTTAGGCTACACCTTC. Its protein product is CASSLDRDGLGYTF.